This entry concerns a single T cell receptor (beta chain). Its cognate antigen is unknown. This specimen comes from a study of cytomegalovirus exposure and HLA in healthy donors. The study's findings and limits: Later on, an analysis tied approximately 17,000 TCR beta sequences to HLA alleles at 0.05 false discovery rate. In a later analysis, TCR beta V- and J-gene trimming was associated with a missense DCLRE1C variant. Sequencing artifact likely explains a cluster of highly shared sequence variants.

Germline V CDR1 and CDR2: GTSNPN, SVGIG (reference sequence). The CDR3 has 13 residues. Trimming took 1 base from V and 2 from J, leaving 6 bases between them. The PCR made use of 60 Vbeta and 13 Jbeta primers. TCRdb's copy holds only in-frame clones and misses some; the assay was immunoSEQ multiplex PCR. This table holds about 120,000 clones, around 86% found once. Input material: PBMCs. The clonotype was recovered from a woman younger than 45 in good health and CMV-seronegative. The V gene is TRBV30, the J gene TRBJ1-5; D is ambiguous. CDR3 DNA: TGTGCCTGGAGTGACAGCCGCAATCAGCCCCAGCATTTT. It yields the protein CAWSDSRNQPQHF.